This TCR beta chain was captured by sequencing in a study of monozygotic twins with inflammatory bowel disease. CDR1 and CDR2 (germline): MNHEY, SMNVEV (reference sequence). The CDR3 spans 17 residues. From the 5' RACE reads, TCRdb lists one entry per CDR3 protein and no DNA. This sample's table has roughly 150,000 distinct CDR3 sequences. Sequencing was performed on blood. The V and J genes are TRBV27 and TRBJ2-1; TCRdb proposes TRBD1, but this gene call is untestable without DNA. The clonotype was recovered from a human donor with ulcerative colitis or Crohn's disease, or a healthy co-twin of an affected twin (not recorded which). The CDR3 reads CASSSPYGGARYNEQFF.